The 15 T cell receptor beta chains given below trace back to one sample, sequenced in a study of blood T cell repertoires in COVID-19. Sequencing was performed with immunoSEQ multiplex PCR; in TCRdb, only in-frame clones are kept and a portion is missing. The table shows over 300,000 clones, with around 86% occurring only once. Sequencing was performed on PBMCs or T cells enriched from blood (not recorded which). All receptors come from a woman aged 18-29 years who had recovered from COVID-19.

The rearrangement links TRBV2 to TRBJ1-2; D unresolved. Germline assignment: CDR1 SNHLY and CDR2 FYNNEI. Trimming removed 6 bases at V and 2 bases at J, with 13 bases between. The CDR3 has 14 amino acids. The CDR3 reads CASRTTGYNYGYTF. CDR3 DNA sequence: TGTGCCAGCAGGACTACCGGGTACAACTATGGCTACACCTTC.

This clone occurred a few times. The chain combines TRBV5-1 with TRBJ2-3, with TRBD1 matching over 9 bases. Germline-derived CDR1 and CDR2 are SGHRS and YFSETQ. CDR3 length: 15 amino acids. V shed 2 bases, J shed 5 bases, and the junction held 6 bases outside the gene matches. The CDR3 is CASSLIGTGRDTQYF. The DNA for the CDR3 is TGCGCCAGCAGCTTAATCGGGACAGGGCGAGATACGCAGTATTTT.

This chain links TRBV5-1 with TRBJ2-1, with 8 bases aligning to TRBD2. CDR3 length: 14 amino acids. The V gene end was trimmed by 6 bases and the J gene end by 5 bases; junction bases not matched to a gene: 7. Germline V CDR1 and CDR2: SGHRS, YFSETQ. The CDR3 here is CASNLGLGDNEQFF. CDR3 sequence (DNA): TGCGCCAGCAACCTGGGACTAGGCGACAATGAGCAGTTCTTC.

The chain recombines TRBV11-2 with TRBJ2-7; 8 bases agree with TRBD2. J lost 4 bases, V lost 3 bases, and 14 bases had no gene match. The germline CDR1 and CDR2 sequences are SGHAT and FQNNGV. The CDR3 is 17 amino acids. This CDR3 reads CASSFHDPPRGGYEQYF. The CDR3 coding sequence is TGTGCCAGCAGCTTCCACGATCCGCCCCGGGGGGGTTACGAGCAGTACTTC.

The chain links TRBV28 to TRBJ1-5; D gene ambiguous. The V gene lost 2 bases and the J gene lost 0 bases, with 11 bases spanning the gap. The CDR3 runs 16 residues. Germline CDR1 reads MDHEN; CDR2 reads SYDVKM. CDR3 nucleotides: TGTGCCAGCAGTTTAGGGCAGCTCTATAGCAATCAGCCCCAGCATTTT. Translated, it gives CASSLGQLYSNQPQHF.

This sequence joins TRBV28 and TRBJ1-5; maybe TRBD1 (6 bases). CDR1 is MDHEN, CDR2 SYDVKM, per germline. This CDR3 comprises 15 residues. The V and J ends lost 0 bases and 6 bases respectively, with 12 bases between them. The CDR3 nucleotides are TGTGCCAGCAGTTTATGGGGGGGGGCAGGTCAGCCCCAGCATTTT. Translating it yields CASSLWGGAGQPQHF. Full variable domain (remainder filled in from reference TRBV28 and TRBJ1-5): DVKVTQSSRYLVKRTGEKVFLECVQDMDHENMFWYRQDPGLGLRLIYFSYDVKMKEKGDIPEGYSVSREKKERFSLILESASTNQTSMYLCASSLWGGAGQPQHFGDGTRLSIL.

V and J are TRBV2 and TRBJ1-2; 8 bases are a match to TRBD1. Germline-derived CDR1 and CDR2 are SNHLY and FYNNEI. V dropped 6 bases and J dropped 8; count of bases not matched to a gene: 5. This CDR3 has 12 residues. The CDR3 spells CASSRQGWGYTF. As DNA, the CDR3 is TGTGCCAGCAGCAGACAGGGGTGGGGCTACACCTTC.

This clone was seen a few times. This rearrangement joins TRBV19 to TRBJ2-7; D is unclear. V lost 7 bases, J lost 2 bases, and 9 bases lay in between. This CDR3 spans 12 amino acids. Germline V gene data show CDR1 as LNHDA and CDR2 as SQIVND (reference sequence). For the CDR3, the DNA is TGTGCCAGTACAGGATCCACCTACGAGCAGTACTTC. This sequence encodes CASTGSTYEQYF.

The chain links TRBV18 to TRBJ1-1; 10 bases align to TRBD1. Germline V gene data show CDR1 as KGHSH and CDR2 as LQKENI. The CDR3 loop spans 13 amino acids. J lost 10 bases, V lost 3 bases, and 5 bases had no gene match. The CDR3 region has the DNA TGTGCCAGCTCACCGGGACAGGGGAGGGTAGCTTTCTTT. This codes for CASSPGQGRVAFF.

The chain is built from TRBV7-8 and TRBJ1-1, with 10 positions matching TRBD1. After removal of 4 bases from V and 7 bases from J, the junction contained 9 bases not matched to a gene. Germline CDR1 reads SGHVS; CDR2 reads FQNEAQ. This CDR3 spans 15 amino acids. CDR3 in amino acids: CASSSRTGGFVEAFF. The CDR3 DNA is TGTGCCAGCAGCTCCCGGACAGGGGGTTTCGTTGAAGCTTTCTTT.

The J gene is TRBJ2-3, the V gene TRBV9, with 8 nucleotides matching TRBD2. This CDR3 is built from 17 residues. The V gene end was trimmed by 6 bases and the J gene end by 4 bases; junction bases not matched to a gene: 16. Germline-derived CDR1 and CDR2 are SGDLS and YYNGEE. The chain's CDR3 is CASTPSGGVPEADTQYF. The CDR3 nucleotides read TGTGCCAGCACCCCCTCGGGGGGGGTGCCGGAGGCAGATACGCAGTATTTT. Full variable domain (missing parts from reference TRBV9 and TRBJ2-3): DSGVTQTPKHLITATGQRVTLRCSPRSGDLSVYWYQQSLDQGLQFLIQYYNGEERAKGNILERFSAQQFPDLHSELNLSSLELGDSALYFCASTPSGGVPEADTQYFGPGTRLTVL.

This rearrangement joins TRBV28 to TRBJ2-7, with 8 positions matching TRBD1. V gave up 2 bases and J gave up 3 bases; unmatched junction bases: 6. The CDR3 is 15 residues long. Germline V lookup: CDR1 MDHEN, CDR2 SYDVKM. DNA for the CDR3: TGTGCCAGCAGTTTAGGCCCAGGGACAGGCTACGAGCAGTACTTC. Encoded protein: CASSLGPGTGYEQYF.

The chain links TRBV6-5 to TRBJ1-5, with a weak D call TRBD1 (6 bases). V was shortened by 6 bases and J by 0 bases, with 9 bases between the two germline ends. Germline CDR1 MNHEY, CDR2 SVGAGI. The CDR3 consists of 14 residues. CDR3 nucleotide sequence: TGTGCCAGCAGCCCAGGGGATAGCAATCAGCCCCAGCATTTT. Translated: CASSPGDSNQPQHF.

This clone was picked up many times. The chain couples TRBV5-1 to TRBJ2-7, with 8 bases matching TRBD2. The CDR3 loop spans 20 amino acids. V was pared by 0 bases and J by 7 bases, with 24 bases of the junction left unmatched. The germline V gene has CDR1 SGHRS and CDR2 YFSETQ. The CDR3 loop is CASSLAYPKSFTGGRREQYF. For the CDR3, the DNA is TGCGCCAGCAGCTTGGCTTACCCTAAGTCCTTTACGGGGGGGAGACGAGAGCAGTACTTC.

The chain combines TRBV30 with TRBJ2-7; TRBD2 matches 12 bases. The CDR3 is 15 amino acids. J gave up 5 bases and V 3 bases, and 8 bases lay outside the gene matches. Germline V gives CDR1 GTSNPN, CDR2 SVGIG (reference sequence). CDR3 coding DNA: TGTGCCTGGAGGACAAAGACTAGCGGGGGCAACGAGCAGTACTTC. Translated: CAWRTKTSGGNEQYF. The full variable domain, in which reference TRBV30 and TRBJ2-7 provide the parts outside the CDR3, is SQTIHQWPATLVQPVGSPLSLECTVEGTSNPNLYWYRQAAGRGLQLLFYSVGIGQISSEVPQNLSASRPQDRQFILSSKKLLLSDSGFYLCAWRTKTSGGNEQYFGPGTRLTVT.